The 23 T cell receptor beta chains given below trace back to one sample, sequenced in a study of blood T cells in healthy people across ages. Primers used in a second PCR of about 6 to 12 cycles were a sample-barcoded 5' primer and a J-beta primer mix. TCRdb re-analysed the 5' RACE reads in MiXCR, keeping a single row per CDR3 protein. The sample contains approximately 800,000 distinct CDR3 sequences, around 25% of which appear only once. This sample was shared with a second study, whose subject was T cells of mothers and their children.

Sequenced sample: blood. The receptors were gathered from a boy aged 5-17 years in good health.

The V gene is TRBV5-1, the J gene TRBJ2-6; tentative D call: TRBD1 (5 bases). The CDR3 consists of 14 residues. V gave up 6 bases and J gave up 2 bases, with 9 bases separating them. Germline values: CDR1 SGHRS, CDR2 YFSETQ. For the CDR3, the DNA is TGCGCCAGCACAGGGATTGCTGGGGCCAACGTCCTGACTTTC. Its protein product is CASTGIAGANVLTF.

This CDR3 reads CASSMTGGNSPLHF. The CDR3 region has the DNA TGTGCCAGCAGTATGACAGGGGGCAATTCACCCCTCCACTTT. This chain uses TRBV12-3 or TRBV12-4 with TRBJ1-6, with 10 bases that match TRBD1. With 5 bases clipped from V and 7 bases from J, the junction kept 2 bases outside the gene matches. The length of the CDR3 is 14 residues.

J is TRBJ2-1 and V is TRBV9, with D tentatively TRBD1 (6 bases). The closer fit of TRBJ2-7 to the DNA end suggests the J call may be wrong. This CDR3 comprises 13 residues. Germline CDR1 and CDR2: SGDLS and YYNGEE. In DNA form, the CDR3 reads TGTGCCAGCAGCTCAGGGGACCTCTACGAGCAGTACTTC. It yields the protein CASSSGDLYEQYF.

V is TRBV5-6 and J is TRBJ2-7, with 7 bases lining up with TRBD2. This CDR3 spans 17 amino acids. Losses at the gene ends were 1 base for V and 5 bases for J; bases not matched to a gene: 15. Looked up from germline, CDR1 is SGHDT and CDR2 is YYEEEE. The DNA for the CDR3 is TGTGCCAGCAGCTTGAGGACTAGGGTCTTCTTCCCCAACGAGCAGTACTTC. Translation gives CASSLRTRVFFPNEQYF.

In its sample, this clonotype was seen a few times. The rearrangement joins TRBV3-1 to TRBJ2-2; the D is unclear. V lost 4 bases and J lost 0, with 3 bases in between. In germline, CDR1 is LGHDT, CDR2 YNNKEL (reference sequence). CDR3 length equals 13 residues. This chain's CDR3 is CASSRPNTGELFF. Here the CDR3 DNA reads TGTGCCAGCAGCCGACCGAACACCGGGGAGCTGTTTTTT.

This clonotype was recorded once. This chain uses TRBV28 with TRBJ2-3; 12 bases line up with TRBD2. Per germline, CDR1 MDHEN and CDR2 SYDVKM. The length of the CDR3 is 17 residues. The V and J ends lost 3 bases and 4 bases, in that order; junction bases with no gene match: 8. This CDR3 reads CASSFPGTSGRPDTQYF. The CDR3 coding sequence is TGTGCCAGCAGTTTCCCCGGGACTAGCGGGCGCCCAGATACGCAGTATTTT.

The chain has TRBV5-6 and TRBJ2-3; D may be TRBD2 (6 bases). V was clipped by 1 base and J by 2 bases, with 14 bases between them. The CDR3 contains 16 residues. Germline CDR1 SGHDT, CDR2 YYEEEE. The chain's CDR3 is CASSLSRGWHTDTQYF. The CDR3 nucleotides are TGTGCCAGCAGCTTGTCTCGGGGGTGGCACACAGATACGCAGTATTTT.

This clonotype was counted a few times. V and J are TRBV9 and TRBJ2-1; the D gene could be TRBD1 or TRBD2 (5 bases each). Germline V gene sequence: CDR1 SGDLS, CDR2 YYNGEE. CDR3 size: 20 residues. V was trimmed by 0 bases and J by 7 bases, leaving 29 bases between them. CDR3 in amino acids: CASSVGLHTSPGRFWNEQFF. CDR3 in DNA: TGTGCCAGCAGCGTAGGGTTGCACACTTCCCCGGGACGATTCTGGAATGAGCAGTTCTTC.

The V gene is TRBV29-1, the J gene TRBJ2-3; no clear D gene. Between the trimmed V and J ends, which lost 5 bases and 0 bases, there was a span of 12 bases. Germline V lookup: CDR1 SQVTM, CDR2 ANQGSEA. This CDR3 spans 14 amino acids. The CDR3 spells CSVSAAGSTDTQYF. The CDR3 DNA reads TGCAGCGTTTCGGCGGCAGGAAGCACAGATACGCAGTATTTT.

There are a few counts of this clonotype. The V and J genes are TRBV20-1 and TRBJ2-3, with TRBD1 matching 9 bases. CDR1 DFQATT and CDR2 SNEGSKA come from the germline V gene (reference sequence). The length of the CDR3 is 17 residues. The V segment lost 0 bases and the J segment 5 bases; nucleotides outside the gene matches: 12. CDR3 nucleotides: TGCAGTGCTAGAGATCTCATGAGGCACAGGGGGCAAGATACGCAGTATTTT. As protein: CSARDLMRHRGQDTQYF.

The chain uses TRBV5-1 and TRBJ1-2, with D hard to call. V was clipped by 1 base and J by 8 bases, with 12 bases between them. The CDR3 is 13 residues long. Germline V gene sequence: CDR1 SGHRS, CDR2 YFSETQ. The CDR3 region is CASSLNRDRGYTF. DNA for the CDR3: TGCGCCAGCAGCTTGAACCGGGATCGCGGCTACACCTTC.

This clonotype was seen more than once but under ten times. The gene calls are TRBV29-1 and TRBJ2-1, with TRBD2 identical over 11 bases. The germline gives CDR1 SQVTM, CDR2 ANQGSEA. The CDR3 has 15 amino acids. V lost 4 bases and J lost 6; bases outside the gene matches: 8. The CDR3 here is CSVVILAGASNEQFF. In nucleotides, the CDR3 is TGCAGCGTTGTGATACTAGCGGGAGCAAGCAATGAGCAGTTCTTC.

This clonotype was counted a few times. This chain uses TRBV7-2 with TRBJ1-1; the D is unclear. Between the trimmed V and J ends, which lost 5 bases and 0 bases, there was a span of 10 bases. CDR1 and CDR2 from the germline V gene are SGHTA and FQGNSA. CDR3 length: 14 amino acids. CDR3 DNA: TGTGCCAGCAGCCAAGTTCGGATGAACACTGAAGCTTTCTTT. It translates to CASSQVRMNTEAFF.

This clonotype has a handful of counts. The chain carries TRBV7-2 and TRBJ2-7; D may match TRBD1 or TRBD2 (6 bases each). This CDR3 is 19 amino acids long. The V gene lost 2 bases and the J gene lost 1 base, with 24 bases spanning the gap. Germline V lookup: CDR1 SGHTA, CDR2 FQGNSA. CDR3 in DNA: TGTGCCAGCAGCTTACCCCGGAAGGGGGGACACGGGATTTCCTACGAGCAGTACTTC. Amino acids: CASSLPRKGGHGISYEQYF.

This clonotype was counted between two and nine times. J is TRBJ2-3 and V is TRBV9; TRBD2 matches at 8 bases. This CDR3 has 16 amino acids. J lost 3 bases, V lost 2 bases, and 8 bases had no gene match. CDR1 is SGDLS, CDR2 YYNGEE, per germline. The CDR3 is CASSVLAGSITDTQYF. The DNA of the CDR3 is TGTGCCAGCAGCGTCTTAGCGGGAAGTATTACAGATACGCAGTATTTT. Full variable domain (missing parts from reference TRBV9 and TRBJ2-3): DSGVTQTPKHLITATGQRVTLRCSPRSGDLSVYWYQQSLDQGLQFLIQYYNGEERAKGNILERFSAQQFPDLHSELNLSSLELGDSALYFCASSVLAGSITDTQYFGPGTRLTVL.

This rearrangement joins TRBV20-1 to TRBJ1-5; D perhaps matches TRBD1 (5 bases). The CDR3 is 14 residues long. Trimming took 5 bases from V and 6 from J, leaving 17 bases between them. Per germline, CDR1 DFQATT and CDR2 SNEGSKA (reference sequence). The CDR3: CSALLRGNGQPQHF. The CDR3 DNA follows: TGCAGTGCTCTTCTAAGGGGTAACGGTCAGCCCCAGCATTTT.

This clonotype was seen only a few times. This chain connects TRBV5-5 to TRBJ2-4; no reliable D call. Germline V gene lookup returns CDR1 SGHKS and CDR2 YYEKEE (reference sequence). The CDR3 contains 15 residues. Trimming left V 0 bases short and J 5 bases short, with 12 bases between. Written as DNA, the CDR3 is TGTGCCAGCAGCTTGGCCGTACAGTTAGAAAACATTCAGTACTTC. The encoded protein is CASSLAVQLENIQYF.

This clonotype appeared a few times. The chain uses TRBV6-5 and TRBJ2-1; D unresolved. The J call is in doubt because the DNA end fits TRBJ2-5 better. Germline CDR1 reads MNHEY; CDR2 reads SVGAGI. The CDR3 has 14 amino acids. The DNA of the CDR3 is TGTGCCAGCAGTTACAAGGCAGGTCAAGAGACCCAGTACTTC. It encodes CASSYKAGQETQYF.

V gene TRBV7-2 combines with J gene TRBJ2-2; D gene ambiguous. Trimming removed 5 bases from V and 1 base from J, with 17 bases in between. The germline CDR1 and CDR2 sequences are SGHTA and FQGNSA. The CDR3 is 17 amino acids. For the CDR3, the DNA is TGTGCCAGCAGCGTATCCTCGGGTAGCAGGAACACCGGGGAGCTGTTTTTT. Its protein product is CASSVSSGSRNTGELFF.

CDR3 amino acids: CASGNQVSSGTYEQYF. The DNA for the CDR3 is TGTGCCAGCGGCAACCAGGTCTCTAGCGGGACCTACGAGCAGTACTTC. V and J are TRBV6-2 or TRBV6-3 and TRBJ2-7; TRBD2 aligns across 9 bases. This CDR3 spans 16 amino acids. The ends lost 8 bases at V and 2 bases at J; junction bases unmatched: 13. From germline, CDR1 is MNHEY and CDR2 SVGEGT.

The rearrangement uses TRBV5-5 and TRBJ2-5; 7 bases line up with TRBD2. The better agreement between TRBJ2-7 and the DNA end casts doubt on the J call. Germline-derived CDR1 and CDR2 are SGHKS and YYEKEE (reference sequence). The CDR3 is 13 residues long. CDR3 region: CASRVGSGDEQYF. CDR3 DNA: TGTGCCAGCAGAGTTGGGAGCGGGGACGAGCAGTACTTC.

The chain has TRBV11-2 and TRBJ2-3; D may be TRBD2 (6 bases). V lost 3 bases to trimming and J lost 0 bases, with 10 bases between them. Per the germline V gene, CDR1 is SGHAT and CDR2 is FQNNGV. This CDR3 is built from 15 residues. Written as DNA, the CDR3 is TGTGCCAGCAGCTTTTTTAGCGGAAGCACAGATACGCAGTATTTT. This sequence encodes CASSFFSGSTDTQYF.

V is TRBV7-2 and J is TRBJ1-2, with TRBD1 matching over 7 bases. The CDR3 has 15 amino acids. Unmatched junction bases numbered 5, after V lost 2 bases and J lost 2 bases. CDR1 is SGHTA, CDR2 FQGNSA, per germline. The CDR3 region is CASSLYLDRNYGYTF. The CDR3 DNA is TGTGCCAGCAGCTTATACCTGGACAGGAACTATGGCTACACCTTC.